Listed below are T cell receptor beta chains from one sample, sequenced in a study of blood T cell repertoires in COVID-19. Generated by immunoSEQ multiplex PCR, the TCRdb table keeps only in-frame clones and is missing some. This sample has over 300,000 clones, with roughly 89% found just once. Specimen: peripheral blood. The receptors derive from a man in his late teens or twenties with active or convalescent COVID-19. The CDR3 runs from the conserved cysteine through the conserved F or W. The D gene is left open where the match is weak. Not all rows give a size; the values are once, few, many and, for expanded clones, a class.

V	D	J	size	length	CDR3	DNA
TRBV28	TRBD1	TRBJ1-4	NA	17	CASSLHGQGKTNEKLFF	TGTGCCAGCAGTTTACACGGACAGGGGAAGACTAATGAAAAACTGTTTTTT
TRBV28	TRBD2	TRBJ2-1	NA	16	CASSRVGREAHNEQFF	TGTGCCAGCAGTCGCGTTGGGCGGGAGGCCCACAATGAGCAGTTCTTC
TRBV18	TRBD2	TRBJ2-7	NA	13	CATGTGTSYEQYF	TGTGCTACCGGGACCGGGACTAGCTACGAGCAGTACTTC
TRBV6-4	NA	TRBJ1-5	NA	12	CASEVSNQPQHF	TGTGCCAGCGAGGTAAGCAATCAGCCCCAGCATTTT
TRBV13	NA	TRBJ2-6	NA	14	CASSLGPGAYVLTF	TGTGCCAGCAGCTTGGGTCCTGGGGCCTACGTGCTGACTTTC
TRBV19	TRBD2	TRBJ2-3	NA	15	CASSNPGRGTDTQYF	TGTGCCAGTAGTAACCCCGGGCGGGGGACAGATACGCAGTATTTT
TRBV3-1/TRBV3-2	TRBD1	TRBJ1-2	NA	16	CASSRPRDRERYGYTF	TGTGCCAGCAGCCGACCTAGGGACAGGGAAAGGTATGGCTACACCTTC
TRBV11-2	NA	TRBJ2-1	NA	18	CASSPAVAATSAYNEQFF	TGTGCCAGCAGCCCCGCCGTAGCGGCCACCTCTGCCTACAATGAGCAGTTCTTC
TRBV6-5	NA	TRBJ2-1	NA	12	CASSYSRGEQFF	TGTGCCAGCAGTTACTCGCGAGGTGAGCAGTTCTTC
TRBV7-2	TRBD1	TRBJ1-2	NA	14	CASSSRQGIYGYTF	TGTGCCAGCAGCTCCAGACAGGGAATCTATGGCTACACCTTC
TRBV28	TRBD1	TRBJ2-7	NA	15	CASRPDRDLSYEQYF	TGTGCCAGCAGGCCAGACAGGGATCTCTCCTACGAGCAGTACTTC
TRBV19	NA	TRBJ1-6	NA	14	CASAQSSYNSPLHF	TGTGCCAGCGCACAGAGCTCCTATAATTCACCCCTCCACTTT
TRBV19	TRBD1	TRBJ2-7	NA	14	CASSIGTASYEQYF	TGTGCCAGTAGTATCGGGACAGCCTCCTACGAGCAGTACTTC
TRBV27	TRBD2	TRBJ2-1	NA	14	CAITSGGNYNEQFF	TGTGCCATCACAAGCGGGGGAAATTACAATGAGCAGTTCTTC
TRBV5-4	TRBD1	TRBJ1-1	NA	14	CASSPGTGNTEAFF	TGTGCCAGCAGCCCGGGGACAGGGAACACTGAAGCTTTCTTT
TRBV7-2	TRBD2	TRBJ2-3	NA	16	CASSLYGTSGGGTQYF	TGTGCCAGCAGCTTATACGGGACTAGCGGGGGGGGTACGCAGTATTTT
TRBV5-5	TRBD2	TRBJ2-5	once	17	CASSLVPSGSMTETQYF	TGTGCCAGCAGCTTGGTGCCTAGCGGGAGTATGACTGAGACCCAGTACTTC
TRBV19	NA	TRBJ2-6	NA	15	CASSIIFSGANVLTF	TGTGCCAGTAGTATTATATTCTCTGGGGCCAACGTCCTGACTTTC
TRBV19	NA	TRBJ1-5	NA	13	CASSSPGPLPQHF	TGTGCCAGTAGTAGCCCAGGTCCTTTGCCCCAGCATTTT
TRBV3-1/TRBV3-2	NA	TRBJ2-5	NA	13	CASSLQGTETQYF	TGTGCCAGCAGTCTCCAGGGGACGGAGACCCAGTACTTC
TRBV11-1	TRBD1	TRBJ1-1	NA	14	CASSSGGGNTEAFF	TGTGCCAGCAGCTCAGGGGGAGGGAACACTGAAGCTTTCTTT
TRBV12-3/TRBV12-4	TRBD1	TRBJ1-1	once	13	CASRTGYNTEAFF	TGTGCCAGCAGGACAGGGTACAACACTGAAGCTTTCTTT
TRBV4-3	NA	TRBJ1-4	NA	15	CASSPGSRRGEKLFF	TGCGCCAGCAGCCCCGGGTCCCGAAGAGGTGAAAAACTGTTTTTT
TRBV27	NA	TRBJ1-2	NA	11	CASSSGDGYTF	TGTGCCAGCAGTTCCGGGGATGGCTACACCTTC
TRBV6-2/TRBV6-3	TRBD1	TRBJ1-1	NA	17	CASSYLRDRELNTEAFF	TGTGCCAGCAGTTACCTCCGGGACAGGGAGTTGAACACTGAAGCTTTCTTT
TRBV6-5	TRBD2	TRBJ2-1	NA	14	CASSWTSGVNEQFF	TGTGCCAGCAGCTGGACTAGCGGGGTCAATGAGCAGTTCTTC
TRBV6-5	NA	TRBJ1-3	few	16	CASSYSKRVSGNTIYF	TGTGCCAGCAGTTACTCGAAACGGGTTTCAGGAAACACCATATATTTT
TRBV18	NA	TRBJ2-7	NA	14	CASSPPQGTYEQYF	TGTGCCAGCTCACCCCCTCAGGGGACCTACGAGCAGTACTTC
TRBV5-6	NA	TRBJ1-4	NA	16	CASSYLGVSASEKLFF	TGTGCCAGCAGCTATCTCGGGGTTTCGGCAAGTGAAAAACTGTTTTTT
TRBV6-1	NA	TRBJ2-1	NA	16	CASSEALGTFRHEQFF	TGTGCCAGCAGTGAAGCGCTTGGAACCTTCAGGCATGAGCAGTTCTTC